These 23 T cell receptor beta chains share one sample of origin, sequenced in a study of spatial heterogeneity in lung cancer. Time point specified: sample taken at primary tumor resection. Frozen PBMC, nontumor lung or tumor provided whole RNA, which was sequenced unsorted. Each CDR3 protein gets one entry after TCRdb re-called the 5' RACE reads with MiXCR. The sample includes roughly 21,000 distinct CDR3 sequences, about 3% seen only once; the top ten take around 28%. The source was PBMCs, collected at surgery. The receptors shown here come from a female donor with early-stage non-small cell lung cancer.

This clonotype was observed a handful of times. The CDR3 region is CASSPRAWGVRYEQYF. The CDR3 DNA reads TGTGCCAGCAGCCCCCGGGCGTGGGGGGTTAGATACGAGCAGTACTTC. V and J are TRBV12-3 or TRBV12-4 and TRBJ2-7; D might be TRBD2 (6 bases). The V end lost 6 bases, the J end lost 4 bases, and 22 bases lay between the germline ends. CDR3 size: 16 residues.

Many counts were recorded for this clonotype. Here the CDR3 DNA reads TGTGCCAGCAGTTTGAGGGAGGGCCCAGATACGCAGTATTTT. It is translated as CASSLREGPDTQYF. This chain connects TRBV6-5 to TRBJ2-3; 7 bases match TRBD2. Trimming at V came to 4 bases and at J to 4 bases, leaving 5 bases not matched to a gene. Germline values: CDR1 MNHEY, CDR2 SVGAGI. The CDR3 contains 14 residues.

Many counts were recorded for this clonotype. The chain links TRBV2 to TRBJ2-1; the match to TRBD2 covers 9 bases. The CDR3 contains 17 residues. Trimming removed 9 bases from V and 1 base from J; junction bases left unmatched: 13. Germline values: CDR1 SNHLY, CDR2 FYNNEI. CDR3 residues: CARVTIGTSRSYNEQFF. The DNA for the CDR3 is TGTGCCAGGGTTACGATAGGGACTAGCAGGTCCTACAATGAGCAGTTCTTC.

The chain recombines TRBV4-1 with TRBJ1-2; 7 nucleotides line up with TRBD1. Per germline, CDR1 MGHRA and CDR2 YSYEKL. The ends lost 0 bases at V and 3 bases at J; junction bases unmatched: 4. This CDR3 spans 15 amino acids. This chain's CDR3 is CASSQDPTGHYGYTF. CDR3 nucleotide sequence: TGCGCCAGCAGCCAAGATCCGACAGGGCACTATGGCTACACCTTC.

The sample holds many counts of this clonotype. The chain joins TRBV18 to TRBJ2-7; D unclear. Trimming stripped 2 bases from V and 0 bases from J, with 2 bases between. The CDR3 loop spans 12 amino acids. From germline, CDR1 is KGHSH and CDR2 LQKENI. CDR3 DNA: TGTGCCAGCTCACCAAACTCCTACGAGCAGTACTTC. Protein sequence: CASSPNSYEQYF.

This clonotype showed up many times. J is TRBJ2-6 and V is TRBV7-6; perhaps TRBD2 as D (6 bases). The V end was cut by 2 bases, the J end by 2 bases, with 10 bases between. The CDR3 is 16 amino acids. Germline values: CDR1 SGHVS, CDR2 FNYEAQ. The CDR3 DNA sequence: TGTGCCAGCAGCTTACCAACGGGGGCTGGGGCCAACGTCCTGACTTTC. It encodes CASSLPTGAGANVLTF.

Many counts were recorded for this clonotype. The rearrangement uses TRBV7-9 and TRBJ2-1; D unresolved. Germline V gene sequence: CDR1 SEHNR, CDR2 FQNEAQ (reference sequence). This CDR3 has 12 residues. V was clipped by 2 bases and J by 5 bases, with 4 bases between them. CDR3 sequence: CASSLSDNEQFF. In DNA form, the CDR3 reads TGTGCCAGCAGCTTAAGTGACAATGAGCAGTTCTTC.

This clonotype was recorded many times. This chain links TRBV20-1 with TRBJ2-7; 13 positions agree with TRBD2. Germline lookup yields CDR1 DFQATT and CDR2 SNEGSKA (reference sequence). The CDR3 is made up of 16 amino acids. The CDR3, as DNA: TGCACCGCTAGAAGGGGGGGACTAGCGGGACCCTACGAGCAGTACTTC. Encoded protein: CTARRGGLAGPYEQYF.

This clonotype has at least ten counts. The CDR3 DNA reads as TGTGCCAGCAGCCAATCCCGCGGGAGTCCAGATACGCAGTATTTT. Amino acid sequence: CASSQSRGSPDTQYF. V is TRBV7-9 and J is TRBJ2-3, with 7 bases lining up with TRBD2. V was pared by 5 bases and J by 4 bases, with 9 bases of the junction left unmatched. This CDR3 is 15 amino acids long. The germline CDR1 and CDR2 sequences are SEHNR and FQNEAQ (reference sequence).

There are a few counts of this clonotype. Germline is not matched at one junction end, which may reflect a read error. This chain links TRBV29-1 with TRBJ2-5, with a possible D match to TRBD1 (5 bases). Germline loops: CDR1 SQVTM, CDR2 ANQGSEA. This CDR3 is 13 amino acids long. As DNA, the CDR3 is TGCAGCGTAGAAGGGGTTACCGGGGAGACCCAGTACTTC. Translated: CSVEGVTGETQYF.

This clonotype was observed many times. The CDR3 DNA follows: TGTGCCAGCAGTTTCTACAGGGAGGACACCGGGGAGCTGTTTTTT. Protein: CASSFYREDTGELFF. V usage is TRBV12-3 or TRBV12-4 and J usage is TRBJ2-2; D may be TRBD1 or TRBD2 (6 bases each). This CDR3 contains 15 residues. V was pared by 3 bases and J by 3 bases, with 11 bases between.

This clonotype was recorded at least ten times. The chain is built from TRBV7-8 and TRBJ1-5; D is undetermined. Germline CDR1 SGHVS, CDR2 FQNEAQ. CDR3 length equals 16 residues. Trimming cost V 1 base and J 3 bases, with 13 bases left between them. CDR3 coding DNA: TGTGCCAGCAGCTTAGAAAGTGGTTGGAACAATCAGCCCCAGCATTTT. Translating gives CASSLESGWNNQPQHF.

This clonotype has a count of ten or more. The J gene is TRBJ2-2, the V gene TRBV28, with D unclear. Germline assignment: CDR1 MDHEN and CDR2 SYDVKM. Trimming pared 3 bases from V and 4 bases from J, leaving 15 bases between. CDR3 size: 16 residues. The DNA of the CDR3 is TGTGCCAGCAGTTTCATTCCGGACGGTTCCACCGGGGAGCTGTTTTTT. Its translation: CASSFIPDGSTGELFF. Using reference TRBV28 and TRBJ2-2 for the parts outside the CDR3, the full variable domain is DVKVTQSSRYLVKRTGEKVFLECVQDMDHENMFWYRQDPGLGLRLIYFSYDVKMKEKGDIPEGYSVSREKKERFSLILESASTNQTSMYLCASSFIPDGSTGELFFGEGSRLTVL.

The sample holds many counts of this clonotype. J is TRBJ2-1 and V is TRBV7-3; D gene ambiguous. This CDR3 is 13 amino acids long. Per germline, CDR1 SGHTA and CDR2 FQGTGA. V shed 6 bases and J shed 3 bases, with 9 bases lying between them. The DNA for the CDR3 is TGTGCCAGCAGTTCCGTCGACTACAATGAGCAGTTCTTC. It is translated as CASSSVDYNEQFF.

The chain carries TRBV6-5 and TRBJ2-3, with D unclear. CDR3 length: 13 residues. The germline V gene encodes CDR1 MNHEY and CDR2 SVGAGI. The V and J ends lost 0 bases and 5 bases respectively, with 6 bases between them. CDR3 nucleotides: TGTGCCAGCAGTTACTCGACAAAAGATACGCAGTATTTT. Residues: CASSYSTKDTQYF.

This clonotype showed up just a few times. V and J are TRBV12-3 or TRBV12-4 and TRBJ2-7; D is unclear. The CDR3 is 15 residues long. Trimming stripped 6 bases from V and 1 base from J, with 16 bases between. CDR3 sequence reads: CASSPGAMGSYEQYF. CDR3 nucleotides: TGTGCCAGCAGCCCCGGAGCTATGGGGTCCTACGAGCAGTACTTC.

In its sample, this clonotype was seen a few times. V usage is TRBV12-3 or TRBV12-4 and J usage is TRBJ1-2; the D is unclear. The CDR3 contains 13 residues. V was cut by 3 bases and J by 2 bases, with 7 bases left in between. CDR3 loop: CASSFSSNYGYTF. The CDR3 region has the DNA TGTGCCAGCAGTTTTAGCAGCAACTATGGCTACACCTTC.

There are many counts of this clonotype. The rearrangement joins TRBV9 to TRBJ2-1; D remains ambiguous. The CDR3 is 14 amino acids. V lost 0 bases, J lost 10 bases, and 14 bases lay in between. In germline, CDR1 is SGDLS, CDR2 YYNGEE. The CDR3 DNA reads TGTGCCAGCAGCGTAGTCTCTCTCTCTGCAGAGCAGTTCTTC. Translation: CASSVVSLSAEQFF.

There are many counts of this clonotype. This chain connects TRBV5-1 to TRBJ2-7; tentative D call: TRBD2 (5 bases). This CDR3 comprises 16 residues. Trimming took 0 bases from V and 3 from J, leaving 16 bases between them. Germline V gene data show CDR1 as SGHRS and CDR2 as YFSETQ. CDR3 protein: CASSLVPLAGNYEQYF. The CDR3, as DNA: TGCGCCAGCAGCTTGGTTCCGCTAGCCGGTAACTACGAGCAGTACTTC.

At least ten counts were recorded for this clonotype. CDR3 protein: CASSLDTFYEQYF. The CDR3 coding sequence is TGCGCCAGCAGCTTGGACACCTTCTACGAGCAGTACTTC. The V and J genes are TRBV5-1 and TRBJ2-7; D uncertain. V was cut by 0 bases and J by 3 bases, with 7 bases left in between. The germline CDR1 and CDR2 sequences are SGHRS and YFSETQ. The CDR3 totals 13 residues. The full variable domain, its missing parts supplied by reference TRBV5-1 and TRBJ2-7, is KAGVTQTPRYLIKTRGQQVTLSCSPISGHRSVSWYQQTPGQGLQFLFEYFSETQRNKGNFPGRFSGRQFSNSRSEMNVSTLELGDSALYLCASSLDTFYEQYFGPGTRLTVT.

The sample holds many counts of this clonotype. The chain joins TRBV6-6 to TRBJ1-5, with 8 positions matching TRBD1. Trimming removed 4 bases from V and 2 bases from J; junction bases left unmatched: 1. The CDR3 has 14 amino acids. The germline CDR1 and CDR2 sequences are MNHNY and SVGAGI (reference sequence). The CDR3: CASSLTGGNQPQHF. The CDR3 bases are TGTGCCAGCAGTTTGACAGGGGGCAATCAGCCCCAGCATTTT.

This clonotype has at least ten counts. Here the CDR3 DNA reads TGTGCCAGCAGCCGAGACAGGATGATAGGCTACACCTTC. The encoded protein is CASSRDRMIGYTF. This rearrangement joins TRBV7-9 to TRBJ1-2, with D possibly TRBD1 on 6 matching bases. The V and J ends lost 5 bases and 8 bases respectively, with 15 bases between them. The CDR3 spans 13 residues. Germline loops: CDR1 SEHNR, CDR2 FQNEAQ (reference sequence).

In this sample, this clonotype turned up many times. The rearrangement links TRBV7-2 to TRBJ2-3; 9 nucleotides align to TRBD2. The CDR3 has 16 amino acids. V dropped 5 bases and J dropped 4; count of bases not matched to a gene: 10. CDR1 SGHTA and CDR2 FQGNSA come from the germline V gene. CDR3 protein: CASSPTLLAGPDTQYF. The CDR3 nucleotides are TGTGCCAGCAGCCCAACCCTACTAGCGGGCCCAGATACGCAGTATTTT.